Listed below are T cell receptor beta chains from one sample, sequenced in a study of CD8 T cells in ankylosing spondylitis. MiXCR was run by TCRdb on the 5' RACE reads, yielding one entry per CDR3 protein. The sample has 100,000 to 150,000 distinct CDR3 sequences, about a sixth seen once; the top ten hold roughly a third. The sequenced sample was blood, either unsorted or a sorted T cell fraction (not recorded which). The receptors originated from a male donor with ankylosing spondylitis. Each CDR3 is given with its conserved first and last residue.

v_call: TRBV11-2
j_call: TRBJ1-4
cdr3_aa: CASSLGVFDDGTNEKLFF

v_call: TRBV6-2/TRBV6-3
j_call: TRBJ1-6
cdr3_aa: CASSYFFRPTHSPLHF

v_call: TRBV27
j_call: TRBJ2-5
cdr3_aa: CASSLSQVSETQYF

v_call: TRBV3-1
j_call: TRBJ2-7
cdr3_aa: CASSVGQDYEQYF

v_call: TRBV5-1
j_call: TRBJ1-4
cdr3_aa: CASSFGDSGEKLFF

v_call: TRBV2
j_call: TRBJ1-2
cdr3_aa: CASSEPGQTYGYTF

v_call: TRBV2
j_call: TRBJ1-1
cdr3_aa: CAAADGGEAFF

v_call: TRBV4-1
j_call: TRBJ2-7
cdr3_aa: CASSPRGEVYEQYF

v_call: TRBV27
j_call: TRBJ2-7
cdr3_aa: CSSSLGTGYEQYF

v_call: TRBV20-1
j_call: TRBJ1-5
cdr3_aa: CSARDLRGSNQPQHF

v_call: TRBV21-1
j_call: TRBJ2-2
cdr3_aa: CASSKTGSTGELFF

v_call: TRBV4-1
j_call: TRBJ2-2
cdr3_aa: CASSQRTGELFF

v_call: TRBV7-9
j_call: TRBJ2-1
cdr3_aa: CASASGTGVYNEQFF

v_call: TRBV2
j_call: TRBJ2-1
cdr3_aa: CASSELEEGDEQFF

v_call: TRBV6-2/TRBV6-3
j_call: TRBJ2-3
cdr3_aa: CASSYEVLAGYTDTQYF

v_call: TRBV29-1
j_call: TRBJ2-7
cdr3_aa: CSVEEGLASEQYF

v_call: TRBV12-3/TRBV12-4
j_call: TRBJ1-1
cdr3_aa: CASSLVAEAFF

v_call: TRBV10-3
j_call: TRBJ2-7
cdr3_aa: CAISDPTYEQYF

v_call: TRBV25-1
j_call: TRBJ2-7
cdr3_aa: CASSPRTSGRGRGIYEQYF

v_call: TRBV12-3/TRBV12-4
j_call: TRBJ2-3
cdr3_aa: CASSFDRGEVDTQYF

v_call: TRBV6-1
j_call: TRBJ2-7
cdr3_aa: CASTEGQNSYEQYF

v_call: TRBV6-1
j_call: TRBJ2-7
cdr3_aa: CASSELGYMGYEQYF

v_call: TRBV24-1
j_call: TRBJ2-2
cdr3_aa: CATRDREDTGELFF

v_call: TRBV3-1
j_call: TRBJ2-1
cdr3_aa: CASSQVGAVKNEQFF

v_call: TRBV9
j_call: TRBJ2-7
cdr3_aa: CASSAGTTSSYEQYF

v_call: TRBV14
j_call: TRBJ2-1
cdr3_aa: CASSQEGFPKPSSYNEQFF

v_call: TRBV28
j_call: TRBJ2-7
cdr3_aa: CASSLWRESYEQYF

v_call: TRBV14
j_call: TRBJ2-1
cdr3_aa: CASSQGAIADARAEQFF

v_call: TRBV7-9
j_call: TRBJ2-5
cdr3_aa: CASSWRAGGKETQYF

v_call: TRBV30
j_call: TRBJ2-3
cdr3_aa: CAWGADTQYF

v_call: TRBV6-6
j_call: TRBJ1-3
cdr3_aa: CAGLDPSGNTIYF

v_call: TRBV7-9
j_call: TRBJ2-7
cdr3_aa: CASSIDTSGGREQYF

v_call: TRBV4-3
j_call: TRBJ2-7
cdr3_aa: CASSPGQGASYEQYF

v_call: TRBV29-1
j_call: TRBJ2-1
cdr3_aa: CSVGTATILHGWGQFF

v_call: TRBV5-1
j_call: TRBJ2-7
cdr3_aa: CASSFGTGGINEQYF

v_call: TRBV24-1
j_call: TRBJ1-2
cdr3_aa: CATSDWAGNGYTF

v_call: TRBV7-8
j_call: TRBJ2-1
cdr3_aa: CASSLALGGNEQFF

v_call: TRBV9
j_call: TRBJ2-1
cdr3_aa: CASSVKDNERFF

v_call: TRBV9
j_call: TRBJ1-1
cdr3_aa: CASSTAPGLMNTEAFF